This T cell receptor (beta chain) appears in the sequencing data of a study of shared clonotypes between healthy human individuals. As for the study in general: Per-donor plates numbered three CD4 naive, three CD4 memory, two CD8 naive and one CD8 memory.

Naive CD8 isolation took CD45RO-negative cells positively selected for CCR7 and excluded terminally differentiated effector memory CD45RA+ cells. Measured with immunoSEQ multiplex PCR; TCRdb has only the in-frame clones, and not every one. The profile covers some 2,100,000 clones, with 85% to 95% appearing a single time and about 1.8% taken by the ten largest. The CDR3 runs to 14 residues. The V gene's germline CDR1 is SGDLS and CDR2 YYNGEE. The germline V and J ends were trimmed by 3 bases and 5 bases, with 12 bases remaining between them. The genes are TRBV9 and TRBJ2-1; D perhaps matches TRBD1 (5 bases). The sample taken for sequencing was naive CD8+ T cells from PBMCs. This sequence originates from a man aged 18-30 years in good health. Some clones in this sample may be carry-over from other donors' samples. CDR3 DNA: TGTGCCAGCAGCGACAGGCCCACTGACAATGAGCAGTTCTTC. This codes for CASSDRPTDNEQFF.